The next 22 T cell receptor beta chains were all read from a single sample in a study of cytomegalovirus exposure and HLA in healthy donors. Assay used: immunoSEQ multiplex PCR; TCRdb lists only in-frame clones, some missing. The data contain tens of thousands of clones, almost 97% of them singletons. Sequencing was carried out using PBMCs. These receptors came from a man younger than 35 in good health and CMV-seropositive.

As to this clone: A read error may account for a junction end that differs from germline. CDR3 sequence reads: CASRLEGAGFYGYTF. The CDR3 DNA sequence: TGTGCCAGCAGGTTGGAAGGTGCAGGTTTCTATGGCTACACCTTC. The J gene is TRBJ1-2, the V gene TRBV5-4, with D unresolved. Germline CDR1 SGHNT, CDR2 YYREEE (reference sequence). CDR3 size: 15 residues.

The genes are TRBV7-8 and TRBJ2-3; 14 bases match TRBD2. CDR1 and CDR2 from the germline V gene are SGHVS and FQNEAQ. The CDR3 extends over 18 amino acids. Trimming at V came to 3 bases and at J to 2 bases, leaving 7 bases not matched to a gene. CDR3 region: CASSFEGTSGSTTDTQYF. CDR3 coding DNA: TGTGCCAGCAGCTTCGAGGGGACTAGCGGGAGTACCACAGATACGCAGTATTTT.

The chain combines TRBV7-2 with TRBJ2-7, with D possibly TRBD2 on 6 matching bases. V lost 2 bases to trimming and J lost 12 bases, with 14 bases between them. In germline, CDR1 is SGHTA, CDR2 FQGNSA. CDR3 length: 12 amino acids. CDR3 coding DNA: TGTGCCAGCAGCTTAACTAGCCGCGCTCTGTACTTC. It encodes CASSLTSRALYF.

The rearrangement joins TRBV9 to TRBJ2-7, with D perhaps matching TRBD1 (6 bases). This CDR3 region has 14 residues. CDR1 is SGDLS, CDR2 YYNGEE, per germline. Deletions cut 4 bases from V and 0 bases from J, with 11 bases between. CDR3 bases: TGTGCCAGCAGCTTCAACAGGGACTCCTACGAGCAGTACTTC. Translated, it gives CASSFNRDSYEQYF.

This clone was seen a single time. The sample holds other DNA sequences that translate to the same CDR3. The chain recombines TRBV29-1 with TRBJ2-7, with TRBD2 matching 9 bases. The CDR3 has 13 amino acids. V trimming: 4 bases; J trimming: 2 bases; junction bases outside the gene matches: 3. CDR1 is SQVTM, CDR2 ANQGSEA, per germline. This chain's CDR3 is CSVVGGRAYEQYF. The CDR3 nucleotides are TGCAGCGTTGTGGGCGGGAGGGCCTACGAGCAGTACTTC.

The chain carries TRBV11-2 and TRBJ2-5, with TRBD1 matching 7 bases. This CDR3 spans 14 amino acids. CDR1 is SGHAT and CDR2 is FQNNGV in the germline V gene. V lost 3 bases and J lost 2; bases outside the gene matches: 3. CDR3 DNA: TGTGCCAGCAGCTTCCGGGACAGACAAGAGACCCAGTACTTC. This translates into CASSFRDRQETQYF.

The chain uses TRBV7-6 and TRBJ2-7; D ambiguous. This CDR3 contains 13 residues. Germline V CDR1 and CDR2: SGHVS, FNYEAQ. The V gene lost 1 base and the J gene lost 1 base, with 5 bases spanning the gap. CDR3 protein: CASSLERSYEQYF. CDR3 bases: TGTGCCAGCAGCTTAGAACGGTCCTACGAGCAGTACTTC.

CDR3 amino acids: CASSPRGIGASGELFF. Here the CDR3 DNA reads TGTGCCAGCAGCCCAAGGGGAATAGGGGCTTCCGGGGAGCTGTTTTTT. This chain joins TRBV9 and TRBJ2-2, with D perhaps matching TRBD1 (5 bases). The ends were cut back, 4 bases at V and 6 bases at J, with 19 bases in the middle. Germline CDR1 and CDR2: SGDLS and YYNGEE. The CDR3 runs to 16 residues.

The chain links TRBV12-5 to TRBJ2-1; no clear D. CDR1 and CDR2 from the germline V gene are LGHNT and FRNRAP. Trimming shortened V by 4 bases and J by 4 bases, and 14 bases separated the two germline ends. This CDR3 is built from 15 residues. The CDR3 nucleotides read TGTGCTAGTGGTTCCGACACCGTCTTATACAATGAGCAGTTCTTC. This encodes CASGSDTVLYNEQFF.

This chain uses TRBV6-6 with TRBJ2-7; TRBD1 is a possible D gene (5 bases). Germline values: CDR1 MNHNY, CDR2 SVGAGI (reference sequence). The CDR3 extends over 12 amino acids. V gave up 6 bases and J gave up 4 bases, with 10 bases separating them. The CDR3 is CASSPTGYEQYF. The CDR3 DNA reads TGTGCCAGCAGCCCCACAGGTTACGAGCAGTACTTC.

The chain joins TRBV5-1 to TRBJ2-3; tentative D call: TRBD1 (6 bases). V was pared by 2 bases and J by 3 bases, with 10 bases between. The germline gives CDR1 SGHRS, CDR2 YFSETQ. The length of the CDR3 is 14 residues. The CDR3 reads CASSLQGPTDTQYF. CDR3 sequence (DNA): TGCGCCAGCAGCTTACAGGGTCCGACAGATACGCAGTATTTT. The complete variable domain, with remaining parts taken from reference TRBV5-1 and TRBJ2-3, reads KAGVTQTPRYLIKTRGQQVTLSCSPISGHRSVSWYQQTPGQGLQFLFEYFSETQRNKGNFPGRFSGRQFSNSRSEMNVSTLELGDSALYLCASSLQGPTDTQYFGPGTRLTVL.

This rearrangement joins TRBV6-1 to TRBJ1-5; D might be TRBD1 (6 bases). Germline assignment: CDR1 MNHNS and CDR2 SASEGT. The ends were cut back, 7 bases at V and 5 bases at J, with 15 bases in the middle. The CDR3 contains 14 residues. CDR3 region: CASTRTVDDQPQHF. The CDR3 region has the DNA TGTGCCAGCACCCGGACAGTCGACGATCAGCCCCAGCATTTT.

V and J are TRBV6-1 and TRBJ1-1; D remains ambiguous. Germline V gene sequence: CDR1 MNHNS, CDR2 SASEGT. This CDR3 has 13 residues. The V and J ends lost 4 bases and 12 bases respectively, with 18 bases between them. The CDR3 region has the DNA TGTGCCAGCAGTGCTGCAGGCGATTTTCCCCCTTTCTTT. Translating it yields CASSAAGDFPPFF.

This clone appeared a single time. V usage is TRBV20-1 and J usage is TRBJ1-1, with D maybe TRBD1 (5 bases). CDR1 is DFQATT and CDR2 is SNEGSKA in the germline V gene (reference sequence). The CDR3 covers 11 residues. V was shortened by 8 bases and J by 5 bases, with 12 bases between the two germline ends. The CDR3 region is CSTQGLTEAFF. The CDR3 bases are TGCAGTACTCAGGGTTTAACTGAAGCTTTCTTT.

In nucleotides, the CDR3 is TGTGCCAGCAGTCAGGGACTAGAGTTAAATACGCAGTATTTT. It encodes CASSQGLELNTQYF. The chain employs TRBV27 and TRBJ2-3, with 8 bases lining up with TRBD2. The CDR3 is 14 residues long. The germline CDR1 and CDR2 sequences are MNHEY and SMNVEV (reference sequence). J was trimmed by 7 bases and V by 5 bases; bases with no gene match: 8.

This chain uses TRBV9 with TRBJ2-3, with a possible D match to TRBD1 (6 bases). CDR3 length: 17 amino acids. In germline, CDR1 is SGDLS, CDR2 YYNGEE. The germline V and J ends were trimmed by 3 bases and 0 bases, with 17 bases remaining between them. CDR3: CASSASRFGQSTDTQYF. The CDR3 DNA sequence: TGTGCCAGCAGCGCCTCGCGGTTTGGACAGAGCACAGATACGCAGTATTTT.

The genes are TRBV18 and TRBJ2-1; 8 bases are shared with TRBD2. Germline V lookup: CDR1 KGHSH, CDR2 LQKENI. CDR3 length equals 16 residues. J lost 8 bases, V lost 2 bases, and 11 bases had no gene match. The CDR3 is CASSPSTGGGRDEQFF. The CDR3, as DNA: TGTGCCAGCTCACCATCGACGGGAGGGGGGAGAGATGAGCAGTTCTTC. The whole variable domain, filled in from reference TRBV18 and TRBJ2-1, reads NAGVMQNPRHLVRRRGQEARLRCSPMKGHSHVYWYRQLPEEGLKFMVYLQKENIIDESGMPKERFSAEFPKEGPSILRIQQVVRGDSAAYFCASSPSTGGGRDEQFFGPGTRLTVL.

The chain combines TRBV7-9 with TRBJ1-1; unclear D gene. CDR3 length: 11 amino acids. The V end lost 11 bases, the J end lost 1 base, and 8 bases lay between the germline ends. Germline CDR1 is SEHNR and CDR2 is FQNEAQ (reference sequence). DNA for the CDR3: TGTGCCCTAAAATGGAACACTGAAGCTTTCTTT. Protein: CALKWNTEAFF.

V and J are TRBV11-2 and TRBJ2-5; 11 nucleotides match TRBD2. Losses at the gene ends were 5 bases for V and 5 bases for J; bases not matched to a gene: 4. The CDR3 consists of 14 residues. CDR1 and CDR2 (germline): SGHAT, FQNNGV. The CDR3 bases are TGTGCCAGCAGCCCAGGGACTAGCGGTGAGACCCAGTACTTC. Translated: CASSPGTSGETQYF.

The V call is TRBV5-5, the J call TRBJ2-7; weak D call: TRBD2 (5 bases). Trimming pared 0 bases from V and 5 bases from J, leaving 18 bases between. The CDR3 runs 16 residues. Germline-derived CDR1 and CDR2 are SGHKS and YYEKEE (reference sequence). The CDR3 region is CASSLGRLSGVHEQYF. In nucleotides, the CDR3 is TGTGCCAGCAGCTTGGGTCGTCTATCCGGGGTCCACGAGCAGTACTTC.

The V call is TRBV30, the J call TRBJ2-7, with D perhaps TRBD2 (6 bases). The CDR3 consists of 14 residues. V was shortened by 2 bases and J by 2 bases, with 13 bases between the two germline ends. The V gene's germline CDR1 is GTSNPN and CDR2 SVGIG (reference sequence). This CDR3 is CAWSWGGETYEQYF. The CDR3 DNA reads TGTGCCTGGAGTTGGGGCGGGGAGACCTACGAGCAGTACTTC.

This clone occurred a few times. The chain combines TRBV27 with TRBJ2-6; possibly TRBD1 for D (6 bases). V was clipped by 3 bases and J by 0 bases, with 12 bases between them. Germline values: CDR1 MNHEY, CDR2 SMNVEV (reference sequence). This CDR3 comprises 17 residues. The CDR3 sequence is CASSFLGQFSGANVLTF. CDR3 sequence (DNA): TGTGCCAGCAGTTTTTTGGGACAATTCTCTGGGGCCAACGTCCTGACTTTC.